This TCR beta chain derives from a study of OX40 agonist ivuxolimab in advanced cancers. General observations from the study: The antigen specificity of the peripheral T cells (those that were expanded) was not determined. CD8+ T cells (on average) carried more expanded clones than CD4+ T cells.

In its sample, this clone was seen a few times. Its target is not known. Sequenced by immunoSEQ multiplex PCR; TCRdb stores in-frame clones only, minus some. The table shows 60,000 to 75,000 clones, with about 91% occurring only once. The CDR3 loop spans 17 amino acids. V dropped 2 bases and J dropped 2 bases, with 18 bases sitting between them. Germline V lookup: CDR1 SGHDN, CDR2 FVKESK. This sequence joins TRBV14 and TRBJ2-5; a weak D match, TRBD2 (5 bases). This TCR derives from an adult with an advanced solid tumor such as melanoma, head and neck, liver or kidney cancer. The source material was CD4+ or CD8+ T cells sorted from blood, sampled in a trial of the OX40 agonist ivuxolimab. The CDR3 bases are TGTGCCAGCAGCCAATCAGACTACCCGCTACATCAAGAGACCCAGTACTTC. It codes for CASSQSDYPLHQETQYF.